The subject of this entry is one TCR beta chain. In germline, CDR1 is PRHDT, CDR2 FYEKMQ (reference sequence). The CDR3 extends over 14 amino acids. V was clipped by 5 bases and J by 7 bases, with 14 bases between them. Sequenced by immunoSEQ multiplex PCR; TCRdb stores in-frame clones only, minus some. The sample has roughly 200,000 clones, roughly 84% seen once; the top ten hold around 6.3%. This record comes from a study of blood T cell repertoires in COVID-19. Study summary: Spain, Italy and the United States supplied samples that represented acute and convalescent COVID-19. PBMCs, B-cell-depleted T cells, or T cells were the source of the cDNA or gDNA that made up the material.

The sequenced sample was peripheral blood. This chain links TRBV13 with TRBJ1-4; D is unresolved. The TCR was taken from a woman aged 40 to 50 with COVID-19, enrolled during active disease. The CDR3 spells CASSPSAGGEKLFF. Here the CDR3 DNA reads TGTGCCAGCAGCCCGAGTGCGGGCGGTGAAAAACTGTTTTTT.